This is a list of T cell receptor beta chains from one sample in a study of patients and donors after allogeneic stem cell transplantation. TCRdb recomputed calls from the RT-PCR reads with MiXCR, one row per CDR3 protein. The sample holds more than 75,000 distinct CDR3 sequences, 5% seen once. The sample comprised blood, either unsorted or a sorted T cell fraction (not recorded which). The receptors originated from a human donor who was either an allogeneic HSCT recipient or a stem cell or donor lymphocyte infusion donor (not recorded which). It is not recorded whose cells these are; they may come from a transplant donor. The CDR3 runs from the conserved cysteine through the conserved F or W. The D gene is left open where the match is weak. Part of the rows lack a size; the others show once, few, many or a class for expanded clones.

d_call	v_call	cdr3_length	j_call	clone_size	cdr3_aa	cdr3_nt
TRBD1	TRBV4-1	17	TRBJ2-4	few	CASSQEEGGASYGIQYF	TGCGCCAGCAGCCAAGAGGAAGGGGGCGCTTCGTATGGCATTCAGTACTTC
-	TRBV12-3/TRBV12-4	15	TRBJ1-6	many	CASSPLGGTYSPLHF	TGTGCCAGCAGCCCTCTCGGGGGGACCTATTCACCCCTCCACTTT
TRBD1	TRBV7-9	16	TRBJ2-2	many	CASSQGQGWNTGELFF	TGTGCCAGCAGTCAAGGACAGGGCTGGAACACCGGGGAGCTGTTTTTT
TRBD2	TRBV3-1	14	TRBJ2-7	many	CASSQTTSPYEQYF	TGTGCCAGCAGCCAAACGACTAGCCCTTACGAGCAGTACTTC
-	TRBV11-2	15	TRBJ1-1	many	CASSRSGTQNTEAFF	TGTGCCAGCAGTCGGTCCGGGACACAGAACACTGAAGCTTTCTTT
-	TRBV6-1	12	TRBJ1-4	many	CASKGLQEKLFF	TGTGCCAGCAAGGGACTGCAAGAAAAACTGTTTTTT
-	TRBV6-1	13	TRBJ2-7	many	CATLDLGRHEQYF	TGTGCCACCTTAGACCTAGGGCGTCACGAGCAGTACTTC
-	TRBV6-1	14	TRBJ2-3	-	CASSVGLVTDTQYF	TGTGCCAGCAGTGTAGGGCTAGTCACAGATACGCAGTATTTT
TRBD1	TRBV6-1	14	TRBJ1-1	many	CASRPGQLNTEAFF	TGTGCCAGCAGACCGGGACAGCTGAACACTGAAGCTTTCTTT
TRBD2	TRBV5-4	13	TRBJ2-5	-	CASHRGGQETQYF	TGTGCCAGCCATCGGGGGGGCCAAGAGACCCAGTACTTC
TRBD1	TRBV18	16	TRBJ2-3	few	CASSPRRQGGTDTQYF	TGTGCCAGCTCACCACGCCGACAGGGGGGCACAGATACGCAGTATTTT